This is a list of T cell receptor beta chains from one sample in a study of blood T cell repertoires in COVID-19. Sequenced by immunoSEQ multiplex PCR; TCRdb stores in-frame clones only, minus some. The repertoire holds 120,000 or so clones, roughly three quarters seen once, with over 6.5% in the top ten. The sequenced sample consisted of peripheral blood. These receptors were obtained from a human donor in a cohort sampled during active COVID-19. Both conserved end residues are part of each CDR3. A D gene is named only where the DNA matches it firmly. The size of a clone is reported for some rows only, either as once, few or many, or as a class for expanded clones.

>TRBD1|TRBV7-9|TRBJ1-4|-
TGTGCCAGCAGCCGGGACAGGGGGAATCTTGCAACTAATGAAAAACTGTTTTTT
CASSRDRGNLATNEKLFF
>TRBD2|TRBV11-2|TRBJ2-1|-
TGTGCCAGCCGGGCGGGGGTGAGCTCCTACAATGAGCAGTTCTTC
CASRAGVSSYNEQFF
>-|TRBV7-9|TRBJ2-1|once
TGTGCCAGCAGCTTAGTTGAGGGCAATGAGCAGTTCTTC
CASSLVEGNEQFF
>TRBD1|TRBV24-1|TRBJ1-2|-
TGTGCCACCAGTGATAGGACAGGGGGCTCTAGTGGCTACACCTTC
CATSDRTGGSSGYTF
>-|TRBV6-1|TRBJ2-7|-
TGTGCCAGCAGTGAAGAAGACTCCTCGAGCTACGAGCAGTACTTC
CASSEEDSSSYEQYF
>TRBD2|TRBV19|TRBJ2-1|few
TGTGCCAGTAGTATGTGGGTAGCGGGAGGGTATGAGCAGTTCTTC
CASSMWVAGGYEQFF
>-|TRBV6-1|TRBJ2-7|-
TGTGCCAGCAGTGAGGGTACTAGCTGGTACTACGAGCAGTACTTC
CASSEGTSWYYEQYF
>TRBD1|TRBV18|TRBJ1-1|-
TGTGCCAGCTCACCGCTAAGACAGACAGGGGAGGCTTTCTTT
CASSPLRQTGEAFF
>TRBD1|TRBV3-1/TRBV3-2|TRBJ2-7|-
TGTGCCAGCAGCCCTATGGGGACAGGGTTTGGCGAGCAGTACTTC
CASSPMGTGFGEQYF
>TRBD1|TRBV10-1|TRBJ1-5|-
TGCGCCAGCTCGGACAGGCGCAATCAGCCCCAGCATTTT
CASSDRRNQPQHF
>-|TRBV7-2|TRBJ2-7|-
TGTGCCAGCAGCTTAGCCAGGTCCTATCGCTACGAGCAGTACTTC
CASSLARSYRYEQYF
>-|TRBV9|TRBJ2-7|few
TGTGCCAGCAGCCCAAGGAGCTCCTACGAGCAGTACTTC
CASSPRSSYEQYF
>-|TRBV6-5|TRBJ2-7|-
TGTGCCAGCAGTTACTCGCGCCGCACAGGCGAGCAGTACTTC
CASSYSRRTGEQYF
>-|TRBV2|TRBJ2-7|-
TGTGCCAGCAGTGTAAGCCCGGCCGGAGCCTACGAGCAGTACTTC
CASSVSPAGAYEQYF
>-|TRBV29-1|TRBJ2-5|-
TGCAGCGTTGGAGGAGAGACCCAGTACTTC
CSVGGETQYF
>-|TRBV6-5|TRBJ2-7|-
TGTGCCAGCAGTTACGACCCGGCGGGGCTCCACGAGCAGTACTTC
CASSYDPAGLHEQYF
>TRBD1|TRBV11-3|TRBJ2-5|-
TGTGCCAGCAGCTCCGGGACAGGGGTTTTAGAGACCCAGTACTTC
CASSSGTGVLETQYF
>-|TRBV3-1/TRBV3-2|TRBJ2-7|-
TGTGCCAGCAGCCAATCACGGGGTGGCGAGCAGTACTTC
CASSQSRGGEQYF
>-|TRBV5-5|TRBJ1-2|-
TGTGCCAGCAGCTTGGCCCCCAGGATCGTTCACGGCTACACCTTC
CASSLAPRIVHGYTF
>-|TRBV18|TRBJ2-7|-
TGTGCCAGCTCAACCCCGGCCGGGGGAGAGCAGTACTTC
CASSTPAGGEQYF
>TRBD1|TRBV6-1|TRBJ2-7|few
TGTGCCAGCAGTGAAAGTGGACAGGGGATTTACGAGCAGTACTTC
CASSESGQGIYEQYF
>-|TRBV28|TRBJ1-1|-
TGTGCCAGCAGGATACAGATTAACACTGAAGCTTTCTTT
CASRIQINTEAFF
>-|TRBV28|TRBJ1-2|few
TGTGCCAGCGCGGGAAACTATGGCTACACCTTC
CASAGNYGYTF
>TRBD1|TRBV3-1/TRBV3-2|TRBJ2-7|-
TGTGCCAGCAGCCAAGGGACCGGGACAGCCTACGAGCAGTACTTC
CASSQGTGTAYEQYF
>TRBD1|TRBV5-1|TRBJ2-7|-
TGCGCCAGCAGCTTGACCCGGACAGGGGTCTACGAGCAGTACTTC
CASSLTRTGVYEQYF
>TRBD1|TRBV10-3|TRBJ2-7|-
TGTGCCATCAGGGCACCGGGACAGGGTACCTACGAGCAGTACTTC
CAIRAPGQGTYEQYF
>-|TRBV5-5|TRBJ1-1|-
TGTGCCAGCAGCACCCAGGACACTGAAGCTTTCTTT
CASSTQDTEAFF
>TRBD2|TRBV11-2|TRBJ2-7|-
TGTGCCAGCACCAACAACCCAGCGGGGGATGAGCAGTACTTC
CASTNNPAGDEQYF
>TRBD2|TRBV30|TRBJ2-1|-
TGTGCCTGGGGGCCTAGCGGGCCAAATGAGCAGTTCTTC
CAWGPSGPNEQFF
>-|TRBV10-1|TRBJ2-5|-
TGCGCCAGCAGTGAATCTACAGGGCGGATGGGAGAGACCCAGTACTTC
CASSESTGRMGETQYF
>TRBD1|TRBV5-8|TRBJ1-1|-
TGTGCCAGCAGCTCCGGACAGGGGGCTGAAGAAGCTTTCTTT
CASSSGQGAEEAFF
>TRBD2|TRBV7-9|TRBJ2-7|-
TGTGCCAGCAGCTCCTTCATCGCCGGGACTAGCCTTTACGAGCAGTACTTC
CASSSFIAGTSLYEQYF
>TRBD1|TRBV7-9|TRBJ1-2|once
TGTGCCAGCAGCTTAGTTGGGACAGGGCAGGGCTACACCTTC
CASSLVGTGQGYTF
>TRBD2|TRBV19|TRBJ2-7|many
TGTGCCAGTAGTCACGGGAGGAGAAACGAGCAGTACTTC
CASSHGRRNEQYF
>TRBD1|TRBV10-3|TRBJ1-2|-
TGTGCCATCAGCGCAGGGGGCTATGGCTACACCTTC
CAISAGGYGYTF
>TRBD1|TRBV2|TRBJ2-1|-
TGTGCCAGCAGTAAGGGGACAGGGGACAATGAGCAGTTCTTC
CASSKGTGDNEQFF
>-|TRBV5-4|TRBJ1-2|once
TGTGCCAGCAGCTCCCCAGGGGAGGGGGACTATGGCTACACCTTC
CASSSPGEGDYGYTF
>-|TRBV27|TRBJ1-2|-
TGTGCCAGCAGGGACGGGGCTAACTATGGCTACACCTTC
CASRDGANYGYTF
>-|TRBV5-1|TRBJ1-2|-
TGCGCCAGCAGCAATCCCGGGGGGCCCCTAGGCTACACCTTC
CASSNPGGPLGYTF
>TRBD1|TRBV19|TRBJ2-7|once
TGTGCCAGTAGGGGACAGGGGGCGGGCGAGCAGTACTTC
CASRGQGAGEQYF
>TRBD1|TRBV27|TRBJ1-5|few
TGTGCCAGCAGTTTACAGGGGGCCGACTTGGAGCAGCCCCAGCATTTT
CASSLQGADLEQPQHF
>TRBD2|TRBV28|TRBJ2-7|once
TGTGCCAGCAGTCAGGGACTAGCGGGGGTATACGAGCAGTACTTC
CASSQGLAGVYEQYF
>-|TRBV19|TRBJ1-2|-
TGTGCCAGTAGTATAACCTACGGAGACGGCTACACCTTC
CASSITYGDGYTF
>TRBD2|TRBV18|TRBJ2-1|-
TGTGCCAGCTCAATAGCGGGAGGCTACAATGAGCAGTTCTTC
CASSIAGGYNEQFF
>TRBD2|TRBV10-2|TRBJ2-1|-
TGCGCCAGCAGTGAGCCGGGACTAGCCTCCGATGAGCAGTTCTTC
CASSEPGLASDEQFF